The sequence of this TCR beta chain was determined in a study of T cell clonotyping in hematopoietic cell transplantation. Study results and caveats: After transplant, recipient diversity fell while pathologically expanded clonotypes grew through day 180. Graft donor and pretransplant recipient Inverse Simpson Index values predicted broader posttransplant TCR diversity. Few recipient clonotypes overlapped donors; over 95% were de novo at given depth. Cells were unsorted, so CD4 and CD8 contributions were not separated.

The ends were cut back, 4 bases at V and 2 bases at J, with 9 bases in the middle. Per the germline V gene, CDR1 is SGHKS and CDR2 is YYEKEE (reference sequence). The CDR3 covers 13 residues. The method was immunoSEQ multiplex PCR; TCRdb's version includes in-frame clones alone and lacks a portion of them. Of approximately 70,000 clones detected, about 94% appear once; the ten largest clones hold 1.5% to 2%. Comments on this clone: Its antigen is unidentified.

The clonotype was recovered from a man aged 45 to 65 in good health. Some clones in this sample may be carry-over from other donors' samples. The chain couples TRBV5-5 to TRBJ1-2, with D possibly being TRBD1 (6 bases). The specimen was peripheral blood mononuclear cells. The CDR3 region has the DNA TGTGCCAGCAGCCGCAGGGGAAACTATGGCTACACCTTC. It encodes CASSRRGNYGYTF.